This T cell receptor beta chain comes out of a study of blood T cell repertoires in COVID-19. Study at large: The cDNA or gDNA used as material had been derived from T cells, B-cell-depleted T cells, or PBMCs.

The germline V and J ends were trimmed by 0 bases and 8 bases, with 23 bases remaining between them. This CDR3 is 18 amino acids long. Germline lookup yields CDR1 MGHRA and CDR2 YSYEKL. This clone was found once. Data came from immunoSEQ multiplex PCR; TCRdb stores just in-frame clones and leaves some out. The table lists about 220,000 clones, 80% to 85% of them singletons. This receptor was identified in a woman aged 55 to 70 with acute or convalescent COVID-19. The V and J genes are TRBV4-1 and TRBJ2-1; a weak D match, TRBD2 (6 bases). The material sequenced was peripheral blood. The CDR3 reads CASSQDSGNVPGVYEQFF. Here the CDR3 DNA reads TGCGCCAGCAGCCAAGATTCAGGAAACGTCCCGGGGGTCTATGAGCAGTTCTTC.